Sequencing of this T cell receptor (beta chain) was carried out in a study of CD8 T cells in ankylosing spondylitis. Regarding this clonotype: Its matching antigen is unknown.

The authors made TCR beta libraries by quantitative 5'-RACE with molecular barcodes. One entry per CDR3 protein, called by TCRdb with MiXCR from the 5' RACE reads. The sample contains about 750,000 distinct CDR3 sequences, over 15% of which appear only once. The CDR3 is 16 amino acids. V was cut by 5 bases and J by 4 bases, with 18 bases left in between. Germline values: CDR1 LGHDT, CDR2 YNNKEL (reference sequence). Whole-study findings and limits: Researchers report that disease-linked clones proved CD8+ and relatively rare in peripheral blood. Ankylosing spondylitis blood appeared to be characterized by a TCR beta motif of roughly eight highly homologous variants.

The rearrangement joins TRBV3-1 to TRBJ1-5, with D perhaps TRBD1 (6 bases). This clonotype was obtained from a male donor with ankylosing spondylitis. The specimen was blood, either unsorted or a sorted T cell fraction (not recorded which). CDR3 DNA: TGTGCCAGCAGCGCCCGAGGAGGGGGAGGGAATCAGCCCCAGCATTTT. Encoded protein: CASSARGGGGNQPQHF. Full variable domain (rest looked up from reference TRBV3-1 and TRBJ1-5): DTAVSQTPKYLVTQMGNDKSIKCEQNLGHDTMYWYKQDSKKFLKIMFSYNNKELIINETVPNRFSPKSPDKAHLNLHINSLELGDSAVYFCASSARGGGGNQPQHFGDGTRLSIL.